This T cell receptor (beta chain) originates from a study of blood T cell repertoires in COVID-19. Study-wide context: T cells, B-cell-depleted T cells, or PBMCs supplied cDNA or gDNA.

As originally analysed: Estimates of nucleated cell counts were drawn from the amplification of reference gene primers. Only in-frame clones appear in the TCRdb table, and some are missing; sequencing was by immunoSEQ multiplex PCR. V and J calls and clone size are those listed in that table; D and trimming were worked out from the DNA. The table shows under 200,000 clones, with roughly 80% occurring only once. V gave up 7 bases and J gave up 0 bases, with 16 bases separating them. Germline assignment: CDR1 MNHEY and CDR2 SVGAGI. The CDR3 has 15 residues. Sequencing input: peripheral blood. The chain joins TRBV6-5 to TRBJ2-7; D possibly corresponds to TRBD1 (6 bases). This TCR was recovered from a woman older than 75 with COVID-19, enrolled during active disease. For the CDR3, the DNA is TGTGCCAGCATCCTCCTGGACAGTTTCTCCTACGAGCAGTACTTC. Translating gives CASILLDSFSYEQYF.